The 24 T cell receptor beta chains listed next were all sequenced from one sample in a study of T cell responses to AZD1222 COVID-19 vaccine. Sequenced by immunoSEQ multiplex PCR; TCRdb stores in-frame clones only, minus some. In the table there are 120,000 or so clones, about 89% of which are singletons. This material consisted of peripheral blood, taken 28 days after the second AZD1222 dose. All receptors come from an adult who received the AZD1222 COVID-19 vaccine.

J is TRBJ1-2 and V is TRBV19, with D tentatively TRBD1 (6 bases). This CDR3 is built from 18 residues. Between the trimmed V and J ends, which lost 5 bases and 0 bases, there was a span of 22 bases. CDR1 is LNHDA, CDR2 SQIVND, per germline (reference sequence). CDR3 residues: CASSPPWGDRQANYGYTF. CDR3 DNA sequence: TGTGCCAGTAGTCCACCGTGGGGAGACAGGCAAGCTAACTATGGCTACACCTTC.

CDR3 in amino acids: CASSFSGAHSPLHF. The DNA for the CDR3 is TGTGCCAGCAGCTTTTCGGGAGCCCATTCACCCCTCCACTTT. The genes are TRBV11-1 and TRBJ1-6, with D uncertain. The V end lost 3 bases, the J end lost 8 bases, and 11 bases lay between the germline ends. CDR3 length equals 14 residues. CDR1 is SGHAT, CDR2 FQDESV, per germline (reference sequence).

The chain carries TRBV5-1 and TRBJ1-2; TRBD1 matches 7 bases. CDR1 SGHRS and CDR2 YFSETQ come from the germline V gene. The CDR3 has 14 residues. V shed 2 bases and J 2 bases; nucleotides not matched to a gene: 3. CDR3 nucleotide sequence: TGCGCCAGCAGCTTCGACAGGGTAAACTATGGCTACACCTTC. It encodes CASSFDRVNYGYTF.

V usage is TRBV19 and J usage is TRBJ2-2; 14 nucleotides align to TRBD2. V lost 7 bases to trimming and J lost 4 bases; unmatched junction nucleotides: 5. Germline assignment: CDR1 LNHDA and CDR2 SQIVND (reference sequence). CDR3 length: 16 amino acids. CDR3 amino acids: CASTGLAGGVTGELFF. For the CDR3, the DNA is TGTGCCAGTACCGGACTAGCGGGAGGCGTCACCGGGGAGCTGTTTTTT. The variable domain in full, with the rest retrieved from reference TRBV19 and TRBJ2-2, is DGGITQSPKYLFRKEGQNVTLSCEQNLNHDAMYWYRQDPGQGLRLIYYSQIVNDFQKGDIAEGYSVSREKKESFPLTVTSAQKNPTAFYLCASTGLAGGVTGELFFGEGSRLTVL.

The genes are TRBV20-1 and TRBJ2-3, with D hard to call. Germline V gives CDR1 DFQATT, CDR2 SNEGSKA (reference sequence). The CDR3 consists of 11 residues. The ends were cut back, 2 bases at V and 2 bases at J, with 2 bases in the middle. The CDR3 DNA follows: TGCAGTGCTAGATACACAGATACGCAGTATTTT. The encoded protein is CSARYTDTQYF.

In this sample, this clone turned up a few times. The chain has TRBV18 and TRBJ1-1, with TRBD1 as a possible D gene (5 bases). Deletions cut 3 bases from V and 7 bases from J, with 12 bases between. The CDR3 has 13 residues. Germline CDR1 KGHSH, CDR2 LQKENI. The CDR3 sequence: CASSPSREDEAFF. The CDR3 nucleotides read TGTGCCAGCTCACCGTCCAGGGAGGATGAAGCTTTCTTT.

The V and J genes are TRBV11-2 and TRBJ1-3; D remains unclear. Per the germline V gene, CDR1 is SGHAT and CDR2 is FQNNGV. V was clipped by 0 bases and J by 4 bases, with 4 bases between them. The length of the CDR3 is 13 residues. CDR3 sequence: CASSLDWGNTIYF. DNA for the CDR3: TGTGCCAGCAGCTTAGACTGGGGAAACACCATATATTTT.

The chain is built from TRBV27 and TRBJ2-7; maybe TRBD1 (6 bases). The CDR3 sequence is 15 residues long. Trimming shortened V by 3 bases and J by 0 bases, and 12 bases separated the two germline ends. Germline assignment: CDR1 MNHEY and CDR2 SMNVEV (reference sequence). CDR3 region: CASSFGDKSSYEQYF. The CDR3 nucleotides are TGTGCCAGCAGTTTCGGGGACAAGAGCTCCTACGAGCAGTACTTC.

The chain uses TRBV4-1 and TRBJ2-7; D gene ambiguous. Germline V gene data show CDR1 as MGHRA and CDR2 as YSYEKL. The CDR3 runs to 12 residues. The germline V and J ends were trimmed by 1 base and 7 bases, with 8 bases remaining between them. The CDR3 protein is CASSQVLGEQYF. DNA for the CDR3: TGCGCCAGCAGCCAAGTCTTAGGGGAGCAGTACTTC.

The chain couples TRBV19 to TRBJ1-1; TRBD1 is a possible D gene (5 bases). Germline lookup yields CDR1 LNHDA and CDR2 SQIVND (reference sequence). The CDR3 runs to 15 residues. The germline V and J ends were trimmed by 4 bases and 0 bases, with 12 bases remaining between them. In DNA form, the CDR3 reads TGTGCCAGTAGTACCATGACAGTCATGAACACTGAAGCTTTCTTT. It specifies CASSTMTVMNTEAFF.

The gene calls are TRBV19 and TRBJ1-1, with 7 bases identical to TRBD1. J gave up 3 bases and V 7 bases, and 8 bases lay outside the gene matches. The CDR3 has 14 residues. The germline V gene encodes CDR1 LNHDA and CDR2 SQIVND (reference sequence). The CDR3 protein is CASTKTGSDTEAFF. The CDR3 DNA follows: TGTGCCAGTACCAAGACAGGGTCCGACACTGAAGCTTTCTTT.

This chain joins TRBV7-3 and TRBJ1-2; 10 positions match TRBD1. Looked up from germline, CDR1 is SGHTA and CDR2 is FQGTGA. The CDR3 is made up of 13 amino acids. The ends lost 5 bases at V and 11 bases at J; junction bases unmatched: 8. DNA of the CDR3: TGTGCCAGCAGCGCGCGGACAGGGGGAGGTTACACCTTC. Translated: CASSARTGGGYTF.

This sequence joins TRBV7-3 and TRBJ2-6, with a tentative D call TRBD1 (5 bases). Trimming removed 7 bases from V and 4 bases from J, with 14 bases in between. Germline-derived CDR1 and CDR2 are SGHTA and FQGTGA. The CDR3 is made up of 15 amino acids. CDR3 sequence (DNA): TGTGCCAGCAAAGGGGTGGGTGGCGGGGCCAACGTCCTGACTTTC. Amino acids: CASKGVGGGANVLTF.

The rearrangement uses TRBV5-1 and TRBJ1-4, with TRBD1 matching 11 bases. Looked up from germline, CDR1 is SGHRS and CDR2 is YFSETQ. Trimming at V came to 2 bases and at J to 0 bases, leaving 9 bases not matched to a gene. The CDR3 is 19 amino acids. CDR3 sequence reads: CASSLGQGATEATNEKLFF. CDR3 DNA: TGCGCCAGCAGCTTAGGACAGGGGGCAACAGAAGCAACTAATGAAAAACTGTTTTTT.

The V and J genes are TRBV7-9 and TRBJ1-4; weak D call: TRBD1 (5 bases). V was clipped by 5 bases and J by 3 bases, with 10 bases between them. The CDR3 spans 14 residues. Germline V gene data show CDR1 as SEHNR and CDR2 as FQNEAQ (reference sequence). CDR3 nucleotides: TGTGCCAGCAGCCTGGGGCAGCCTAATGAAAAACTGTTTTTT. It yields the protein CASSLGQPNEKLFF.

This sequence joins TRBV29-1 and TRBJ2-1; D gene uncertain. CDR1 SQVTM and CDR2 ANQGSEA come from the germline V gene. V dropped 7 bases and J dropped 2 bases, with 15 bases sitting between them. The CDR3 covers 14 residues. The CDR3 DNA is TGCAGCGCCAGACCGAACAGTCCCTACAATGAGCAGTTCTTC. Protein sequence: CSARPNSPYNEQFF.

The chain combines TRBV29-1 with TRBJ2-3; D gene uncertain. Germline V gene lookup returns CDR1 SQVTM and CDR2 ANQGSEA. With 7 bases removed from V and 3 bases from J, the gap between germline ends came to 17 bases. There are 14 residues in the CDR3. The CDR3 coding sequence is TGCAGCGCAATGGATAGACGGGCGACAGATACGCAGTATTTT. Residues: CSAMDRRATDTQYF.

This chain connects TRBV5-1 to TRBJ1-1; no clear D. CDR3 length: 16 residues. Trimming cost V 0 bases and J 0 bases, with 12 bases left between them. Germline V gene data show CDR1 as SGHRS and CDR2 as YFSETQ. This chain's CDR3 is CASSLEGRAMNTEAFF. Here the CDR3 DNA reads TGCGCCAGCAGCTTGGAAGGAAGGGCTATGAACACTGAAGCTTTCTTT.

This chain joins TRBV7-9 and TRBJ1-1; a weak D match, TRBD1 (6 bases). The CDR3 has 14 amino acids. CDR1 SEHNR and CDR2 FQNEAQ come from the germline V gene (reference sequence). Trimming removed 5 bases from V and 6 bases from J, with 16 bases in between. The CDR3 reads CASSPGGAWAEAFF. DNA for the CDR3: TGTGCCAGCAGCCCCGGGGGGGCGTGGGCTGAAGCTTTCTTT. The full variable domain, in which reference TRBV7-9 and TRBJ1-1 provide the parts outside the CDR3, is DTGVSQNPRHKITKRGQNVTFRCDPISEHNRLYWYRQTLGQGPEFLTYFQNEAQLEKSRLLSDRFSAERPKGSFSTLEIQRTEQGDSAMYLCASSPGGAWAEAFFGQGTRLTVV.

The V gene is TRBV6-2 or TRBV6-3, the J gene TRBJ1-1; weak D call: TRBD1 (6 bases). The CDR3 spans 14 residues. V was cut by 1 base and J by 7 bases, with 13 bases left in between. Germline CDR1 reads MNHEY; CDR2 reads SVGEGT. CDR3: CASSYYWGRHEAFF. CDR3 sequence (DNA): TGTGCCAGCAGTTACTACTGGGGGCGCCATGAAGCTTTCTTT.

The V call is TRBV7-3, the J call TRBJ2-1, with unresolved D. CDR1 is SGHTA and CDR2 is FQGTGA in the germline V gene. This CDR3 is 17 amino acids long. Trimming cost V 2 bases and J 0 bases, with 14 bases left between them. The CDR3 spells CASSLYSQVGSYNEQFF. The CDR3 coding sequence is TGTGCCAGCAGCTTATACAGCCAGGTCGGCTCCTACAATGAGCAGTTCTTC.

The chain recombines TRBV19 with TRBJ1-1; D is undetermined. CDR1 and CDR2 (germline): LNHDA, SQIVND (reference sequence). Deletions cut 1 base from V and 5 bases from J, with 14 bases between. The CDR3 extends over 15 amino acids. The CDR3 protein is CASSIAGITRTEAFF. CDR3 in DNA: TGTGCCAGTAGTATAGCAGGAATCACTAGAACTGAAGCTTTCTTT.

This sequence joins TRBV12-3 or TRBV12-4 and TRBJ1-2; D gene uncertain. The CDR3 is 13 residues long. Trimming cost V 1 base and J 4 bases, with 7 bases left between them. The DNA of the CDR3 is TGTGCCAGCAGTTTAGGACGGGGCTATGGCTACACCTTC. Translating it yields CASSLGRGYGYTF.

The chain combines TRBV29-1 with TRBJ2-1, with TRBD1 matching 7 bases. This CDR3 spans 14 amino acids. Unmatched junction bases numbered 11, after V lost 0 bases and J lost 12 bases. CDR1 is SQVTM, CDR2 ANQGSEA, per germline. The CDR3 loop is CSVEDRQGEIGQFF. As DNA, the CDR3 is TGCAGCGTTGAAGATCGCCAGGGGGAGATCGGGCAGTTCTTC.